Ten or more counts support the clone carrying this TCR beta chain. Its antigen is as yet unknown. This sample is drawn from a study of CD8 T cells in ankylosing spondylitis. Overall study results and limits: A motif of eight highly homologous TCR beta variants was seen as apparently characteristic of ankylosing spondylitis blood. Disease-associated clones were reportedly significantly overrepresented in matched ankylosing spondylitis synovial fluid.

CDR1 SNHLY and CDR2 FYNNEI come from the germline V gene. The CDR3 has 13 amino acids. V shed 7 bases, J shed 6 bases, and the junction held 8 bases outside the gene matches. TCRdb re-analysed the 5' RACE reads in MiXCR, keeping a single row per CDR3 protein. The sample has under 35,000 distinct CDR3 sequences, roughly 7.9% seen once; the top ten hold 10% to 13%. Material for sequencing was blood, either unsorted or a sorted T cell fraction (not recorded which). The chain couples TRBV2 to TRBJ2-7, with 8 bases aligning to TRBD2. The TCR was taken from a male donor with ankylosing spondylitis or in good health (not recorded which). As DNA, the CDR3 is TGTGCCAGCATGGGGACTAGAAATTCCGAGCAGTACTTC. Encoded protein: CASMGTRNSEQYF.